A selection of T cell receptor beta chains follows, all from one sample in a study of T cells in tuberculosis. Measured with immunoSEQ multiplex PCR; TCRdb has only the in-frame clones, and not every one. The sample records tens of thousands of clones, about 96% being singletons. What was sequenced was PBMCs. The receptors were gathered from a donor aged 10 to 29 with latent tuberculosis or without tuberculosis infection. The conserved cysteine and the conserved F or W are not part of the CDR3 here. D genes are given only for firm matches.

>TRBV27|TRBJ2-1|TRBD2
ASSFGTSGYNEQF
>TRBV30|TRBJ2-6|.
AWTFRRFSGANVLT
>TRBV19|TRBJ1-5|.
ASSIGGGVGGNQPQH
>TRBV2|TRBJ2-3|.
AGGGRGPTDTQY
>TRBV19|TRBJ1-1|TRBD1
ASSIVETGSTGTEAF
>TRBV19|TRBJ2-1|.
ASSMSMKNNEQF
>TRBV30|TRBJ1-2|.
AWSVSLNYGYT
>TRBV7-9|TRBJ2-3|TRBD2
ASSPRGGITDTQY
>TRBV6-5|TRBJ1-2|TRBD1
ASSHGDSLYGYT
>TRBV27|TRBJ2-2|.
ASSFNEGGQTGELF
>TRBV14|TRBJ1-1|.
ASSEAGISEAF
>TRBV19|TRBJ1-1|TRBD1
ASSSLQGVYTEAF
>TRBV7-9|TRBJ2-7|.
ASSLVGAYEQY
>TRBV15|TRBJ2-2|TRBD2
ATILKLGGRLSTGELF
>TRBV5-1|TRBJ2-1|.
ASRRGPVGDEQF
>TRBV2|TRBJ2-3|.
ASSEQGITDTQY
>TRBV7-2|TRBJ2-1|TRBD1
ASSLGRQGAGEQF